The 14 T cell receptor beta chains reported below all come from one sample, sequenced in a study of shared clonotypes between healthy human individuals. Assay: immunoSEQ multiplex PCR; the TCRdb copy retains only in-frame clones and omits some. The table has about 980,000 clones, 76% seen once. Sequenced input: memory CD4+ T cells sorted from blood. Regarding subset: CD45RA-negative fraction. The receptor source for this set is a man between 18 and 35 years old in good health.

V is TRBV6-6 and J is TRBJ1-1, with no clear D. V was trimmed by 2 bases and J by 1 base, leaving 8 bases between them. Looked up from germline, CDR1 is MNHNY and CDR2 is SVGAGI (reference sequence). The CDR3 is made up of 14 amino acids. The DNA for the CDR3 is TGTGCCAGCAGTTACCCATCACGGAACACTGAAGCTTTCTTT. Amino acid sequence: CASSYPSRNTEAFF.

The rearrangement joins TRBV11-2 to TRBJ2-2, with D possibly being TRBD1 (6 bases). This CDR3 is 15 amino acids long. Germline V gene lookup returns CDR1 SGHAT and CDR2 FQNNGV. Trimming cost V 1 base and J 3 bases, with 9 bases left between them. For the CDR3, the DNA is TGTGCCAGCAGCTTAGTGCAGGGGTACACCGGGGAGCTGTTTTTT. It yields the protein CASSLVQGYTGELFF.

In its sample, this clone was seen many times. This sequence joins TRBV27 and TRBJ1-5; possible D gene TRBD1, 6 bases. The ends were cut back, 5 bases at V and 2 bases at J, with 13 bases in the middle. This CDR3 is built from 15 residues. The germline gives CDR1 MNHEY, CDR2 SMNVEV (reference sequence). The CDR3 spells CASSERGTGNQPQHF. The CDR3 bases are TGTGCCAGCAGTGAGAGGGGGACGGGCAATCAGCCCCAGCATTTT.

This clone was observed a handful of times. The CDR3 protein is CASRQGTRGAFF. CDR3 bases: TGTGCCAGCAGACAGGGGACTCGAGGAGCTTTCTTT. The rearrangement uses TRBV6-5 and TRBJ1-1, with 7 bases lining up with TRBD1. CDR1 MNHEY and CDR2 SVGAGI come from the germline V gene. With V trimmed by 6 bases and J by 10 bases, 8 bases remained unmatched. This CDR3 comprises 12 residues.

The chain employs TRBV18 and TRBJ2-7; 8 positions match TRBD1. The CDR3 totals 15 residues. Germline V gives CDR1 KGHSH, CDR2 LQKENI. V lost 6 bases, J lost 6 bases, and 13 bases stayed unmatched. This CDR3 is CASSAPTGATGEQYF. CDR3 nucleotide sequence: TGTGCCAGCTCTGCGCCGACAGGGGCGACTGGCGAGCAGTACTTC.

This clone was detected only once. V is TRBV27 and J is TRBJ2-7; weak D call: TRBD2 (5 bases). Germline V gene data show CDR1 as MNHEY and CDR2 as SMNVEV (reference sequence). The germline V and J ends were trimmed by 6 bases and 0 bases, with 12 bases remaining between them. The CDR3 contains 14 residues. This CDR3 reads CASRRSGNSYEQYF. In nucleotides, the CDR3 is TGTGCCAGCAGACGAAGCGGAAACTCCTACGAGCAGTACTTC.

A note on this clone: An end of the junction does not agree with germline; a read error may underlie this. Different DNA sequences within this sample yield the same CDR3. The chain is built from TRBV7-8 and TRBJ2-7; D remains ambiguous. The CDR3 has 14 residues. From germline, CDR1 is SGHVS and CDR2 FQNEAQ. CDR3 protein: CASSLTGKTYEQYF. The CDR3 region has the DNA TGTGCCAGCAGCTTAACCGGCAAGACCTACGAGCAGTACTTT. The full variable domain, with the rest looked up from reference TRBV7-8 and TRBJ2-7, is GAGVSQSPRYKVAKRGQDVALRCDPISGHVSLFWYQQALGQGPEFLTYFQNEAQLDKSGLPSDRFFAERPEGSVSTLKIQRTQQEDSAVYLCASSLTGKTYEQYFGPGTRLTVT.

The rearrangement joins TRBV6-1 to TRBJ2-1; TRBD1 matches 7 bases. The CDR3 length is 15 residues. Germline lookup yields CDR1 MNHNS and CDR2 SASEGT. V lost 6 bases and J lost 2; bases outside the gene matches: 7. CDR3 protein: CASRRTGSTYNEQFF. CDR3 DNA: TGTGCCAGCAGAAGGACAGGATCTACCTACAATGAGCAGTTCTTC.

The chain combines TRBV7-2 with TRBJ2-3; a weak D match, TRBD2 (6 bases). V lost 1 base to trimming and J lost 3 bases, with 11 bases between them. The CDR3 is 15 amino acids. The V gene's germline CDR1 is SGHTA and CDR2 FQGNSA. CDR3 DNA: TGTGCCAGCAGCTTAGGTTTTGGAGGGACAGATACGCAGTATTTT. Encoded protein: CASSLGFGGTDTQYF.

This clone turned up a few times. The sample holds other DNA sequences that translate to the same CDR3. The chain employs TRBV5-1 and TRBJ2-3; weak D call: TRBD1 (5 bases). Trimming took 0 bases from V and 5 from J, leaving 10 bases between them. The CDR3 sequence is 14 residues long. Germline lookup yields CDR1 SGHRS and CDR2 YFSETQ. CDR3: CASSLGSGRDTQYF. DNA for the CDR3: TGCGCCAGCAGCTTGGGCTCAGGGCGAGATACGCAGTATTTT.

J is TRBJ2-6 and V is TRBV7-3; TRBD1 or TRBD2 may be the D gene (6 bases each). CDR1 SGHTA and CDR2 FQGTGA come from the germline V gene. V lost 3 bases and J lost 0, with 12 bases in between. The CDR3 length is 17 residues. The CDR3 loop reads CASSFSGANSGANVLTF. CDR3 sequence (DNA): TGTGCCAGCAGCTTTTCGGGGGCGAACTCTGGGGCCAACGTCCTGACTTTC. The entire variable domain, with the rest obtained from reference TRBV7-3 and TRBJ2-6, is as follows: GAGVSQTPSNKVTEKGKYVELRCDPISGHTALYWYRQSLGQGPEFLIYFQGTGAADDSGLPNDRFFAVRPEGSVSTLKIQRTERGDSAVYLCASSFSGANSGANVLTFGAGSRLTVL.

The chain has TRBV5-1 and TRBJ1-1; D remains unclear. The germline gives CDR1 SGHRS, CDR2 YFSETQ. Trimming shortened V by 4 bases and J by 1 base, and 11 bases separated the two germline ends. The CDR3 spans 14 residues. The CDR3, as DNA: TGCGCCAGCAGCCCCCGCCAGGCGAACACTGAAGCTTTCTTT. It translates to CASSPRQANTEAFF.

A few counts support this clone. The V call is TRBV2, the J call TRBJ1-1; a possible D gene is TRBD1 (6 bases). Germline CDR1 SNHLY, CDR2 FYNNEI. V lost 2 bases and J lost 4, with 14 bases in between. This CDR3 has 15 residues. The CDR3 loop is CASSERALGGTEAFF. The CDR3 DNA reads TGTGCCAGCAGTGAAAGGGCTTTAGGGGGCACTGAAGCTTTCTTT.

This clone has only a few counts. The rearrangement links TRBV29-1 to TRBJ2-5, with 7 bases lining up with TRBD1. The CDR3 extends over 13 amino acids. The V gene's germline CDR1 is SQVTM and CDR2 ANQGSEA. Losses at the gene ends were 4 bases for V and 3 bases for J; bases not matched to a gene: 5. Here the CDR3 DNA reads TGCAGCGTTGGAGAGGGGGCCAAAGAGACCCAGTACTTC. It yields the protein CSVGEGAKETQYF.